The sequence of this TCR beta chain was determined in a study of Ad26.COV2.S vaccination and SARS-CoV-2 variants. The treatment was: some 19 received Ad26.COV2.S at low or high dose, single or two shots; about 5 received placebo; per-sample allocation not given. After the first vaccine or placebo injection, samples were drawn on day 63. Using immunoSEQ multiplex PCR, the repertoire was profiled, and TCRdb retains in-frame clones only, with some absent. There are over 350,000 clones in the sample; 88% occur only once, and about 3.6% lies in the top ten. V dropped 2 bases and J dropped 4 bases, with 15 bases sitting between them. Germline V gives CDR1 MNHEY, CDR2 SVGEGT. There are 15 residues in the CDR3.

Specimen: peripheral blood, collected in a trial of Ad26.COV2.S vaccine versus placebo. The TCR comes from a person aged 18-60 years who received the Ad26.COV2.S COVID-19 vaccine or a placebo. The genes are TRBV6-2 or TRBV6-3 and TRBJ2-7; TRBD1 is a possible D gene (6 bases). The CDR3 region is CASSYAIGTQYEQYF. CDR3 in DNA: TGTGCCAGCAGTTACGCGATAGGGACACAATACGAGCAGTACTTC.